This TCR beta chain was observed in a study of T cells in Graves' hyperthyroidism and ophthalmopathy. Study-wide results and caveats: A model of 13 V-J pairs discriminated ophthalmopathy from stable hyperthyroidism. Most thyroid clonotypes expanded above 0.001 were also detected in blood.

Amplification of TCR beta CDR3 regions was performed using RNA transcripts as template. With the HTBI primer set, the TCR CDR3 went through a first round of RT-PCR. TCRdb itself ran the multiplex PCR reads through MiXCR, one entry per CDR3 protein. Here the sample spans 600,000 to 700,000 distinct CDR3 sequences, nearly 45% being singletons. To note about this clonotype: Antigen: not known.

The junction had 12 bases not matched to a gene; V was cut back by 8 bases and J by 17 bases. Germline loops: CDR1 MNHNS, CDR2 SASEGT. This CDR3 has 12 residues. Pregnant or lactating patients were excluded, as were those with uncontrolled infection or other autoimmune disease. Clinical symptoms, serum thyroxine and TRAb, thyroid ultrasound and orbital computed tomography together formed the diagnostic basis. V gene TRBV6-1 combines with J gene TRBJ1-6, with 7 bases that match TRBD1. The receptor was isolated from an adult man with Graves' disease, either hyperthyroidism or ophthalmopathy (not recorded which). Source material: peripheral blood or thyroid tissue (not recorded which). The CDR3 nucleotides read TGTGCCAGCTGGCCGGAGGGGACAGTTTTCCACTTT. Residues: CASWPEGTVFHF.